This T cell receptor (beta chain) was observed in a study of tumor and adjacent non-tumor tissue in lung cancer. RNA was extracted from bulk tissue without any cell sorting. The library came from three nested PCR rounds adapted from ARM-PCR protocols. TCRdb reprocessed the multiplex PCR reads via MiXCR and lists one record per CDR3 protein. The sample has roughly 70,000 distinct CDR3 sequences, approximately 73% seen once. Points from the study as a whole: Compared with tumor, normal lung showed significantly lower TCR diversity.

About this clonotype itself: Its target is unknown.

V was clipped by 4 bases and J by 8 bases, with 6 bases between them. The CDR3 is 10 amino acids. Germline CDR1 is SQVTM and CDR2 is ANQGSEA. The receptor was derived from a man aged 55 to 70 with non-small cell lung cancer. Sequencing was carried out using lung tumor tissue. The J gene is TRBJ2-1, the V gene TRBV29-1; unclear D gene. The CDR3 sequence: CSVVRDEQFF. The DNA of the CDR3 is TGCAGCGTTGTAAGGGATGAGCAGTTCTTC.